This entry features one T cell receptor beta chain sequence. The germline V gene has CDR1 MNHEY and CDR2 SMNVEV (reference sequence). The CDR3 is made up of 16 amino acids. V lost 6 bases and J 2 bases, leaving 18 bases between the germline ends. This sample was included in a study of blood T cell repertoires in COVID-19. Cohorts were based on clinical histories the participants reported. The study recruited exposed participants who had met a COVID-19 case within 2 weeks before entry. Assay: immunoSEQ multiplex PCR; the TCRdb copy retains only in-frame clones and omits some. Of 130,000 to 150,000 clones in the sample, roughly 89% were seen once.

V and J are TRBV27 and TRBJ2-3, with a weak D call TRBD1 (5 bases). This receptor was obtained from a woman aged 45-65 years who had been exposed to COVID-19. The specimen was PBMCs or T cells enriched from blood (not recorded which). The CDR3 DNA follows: TGTGCCAGCAGAGGGGCAGCTTACGGCCTCACAGATACGCAGTATTTT. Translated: CASRGAAYGLTDTQYF.